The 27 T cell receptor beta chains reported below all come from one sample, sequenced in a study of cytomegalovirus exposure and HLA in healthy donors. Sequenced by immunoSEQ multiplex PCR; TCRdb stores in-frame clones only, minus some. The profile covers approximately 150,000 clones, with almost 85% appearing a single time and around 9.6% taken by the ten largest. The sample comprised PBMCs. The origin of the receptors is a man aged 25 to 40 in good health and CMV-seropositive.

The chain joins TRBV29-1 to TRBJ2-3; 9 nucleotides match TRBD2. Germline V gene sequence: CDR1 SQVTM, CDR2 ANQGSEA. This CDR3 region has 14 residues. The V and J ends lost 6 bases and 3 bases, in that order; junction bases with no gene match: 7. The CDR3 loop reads CSVLAGVGTDTQYF. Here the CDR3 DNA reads TGCAGCGTCTTAGCGGGAGTAGGGACAGATACGCAGTATTTT.

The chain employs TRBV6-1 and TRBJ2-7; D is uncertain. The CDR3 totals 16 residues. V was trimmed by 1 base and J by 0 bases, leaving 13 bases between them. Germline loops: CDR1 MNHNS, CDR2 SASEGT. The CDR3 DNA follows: TGTGCCAGCAGTGAAGGGATCGTAGCCAGCTCCTACGAGCAGTACTTC. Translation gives CASSEGIVASSYEQYF.

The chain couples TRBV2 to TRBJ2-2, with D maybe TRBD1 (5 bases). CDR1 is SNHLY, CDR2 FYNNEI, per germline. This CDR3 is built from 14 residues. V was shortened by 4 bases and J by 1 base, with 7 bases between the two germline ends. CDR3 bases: TGTGCCAGCAGTGCAGGACAGAACACCGGGGAGCTGTTTTTT. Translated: CASSAGQNTGELFF. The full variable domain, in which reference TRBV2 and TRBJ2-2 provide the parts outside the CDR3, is EPEVTQTPSHQVTQMGQEVILRCVPISNHLYFYWYRQILGQKVEFLVSFYNNEISEKSEIFDDQFSVERPDGSNFTLKIRSTKLEDSAMYFCASSAGQNTGELFFGEGSRLTVL.

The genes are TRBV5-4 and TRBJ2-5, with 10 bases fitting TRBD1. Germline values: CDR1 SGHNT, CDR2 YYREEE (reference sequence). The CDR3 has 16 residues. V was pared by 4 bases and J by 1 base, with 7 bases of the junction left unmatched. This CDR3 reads CASSPPGTGAQETQYF. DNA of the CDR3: TGTGCCAGCAGCCCCCCCGGGACAGGGGCCCAAGAGACCCAGTACTTC. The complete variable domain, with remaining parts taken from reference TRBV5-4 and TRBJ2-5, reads ETGVTQSPTHLIKTRGQQVTLRCSSQSGHNTVSWYQQALGQGPQFIFQYYREEENGRGNFPPRFSGLQFPNYSSELNVNALELDDSALYLCASSPPGTGAQETQYFGPGTRLLVL.

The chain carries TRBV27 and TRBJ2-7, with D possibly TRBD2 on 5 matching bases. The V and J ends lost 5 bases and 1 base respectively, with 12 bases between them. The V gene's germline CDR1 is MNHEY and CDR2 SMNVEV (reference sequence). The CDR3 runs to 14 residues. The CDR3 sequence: CASSPRGPSYEQYF. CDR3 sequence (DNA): TGTGCCAGCAGTCCTCGAGGGCCATCCTACGAGCAGTACTTC.

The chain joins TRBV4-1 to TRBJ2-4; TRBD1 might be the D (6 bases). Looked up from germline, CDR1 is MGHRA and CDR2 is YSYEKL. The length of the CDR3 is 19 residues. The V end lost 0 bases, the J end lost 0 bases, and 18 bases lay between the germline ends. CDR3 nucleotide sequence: TGCGCCAGCAGCCAAGACCCCCAGGGGCCCTCTCTAGCCAAAAACATTCAGTACTTC. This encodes CASSQDPQGPSLAKNIQYF.

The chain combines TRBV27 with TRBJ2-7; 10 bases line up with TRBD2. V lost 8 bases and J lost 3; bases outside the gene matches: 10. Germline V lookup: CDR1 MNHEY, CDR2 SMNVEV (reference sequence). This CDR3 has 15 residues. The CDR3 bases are TGTGCCAGCCAAAGGGGGCTAGCGGGAGTCTACGAGCAGTACTTC. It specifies CASQRGLAGVYEQYF.

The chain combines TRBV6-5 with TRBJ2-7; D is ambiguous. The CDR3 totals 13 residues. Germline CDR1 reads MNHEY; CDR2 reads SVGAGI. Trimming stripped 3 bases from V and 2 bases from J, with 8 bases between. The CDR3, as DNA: TGTGCCAGCAGTTATGGCGGCACCTACGAGCAGTACTTC. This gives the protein CASSYGGTYEQYF.

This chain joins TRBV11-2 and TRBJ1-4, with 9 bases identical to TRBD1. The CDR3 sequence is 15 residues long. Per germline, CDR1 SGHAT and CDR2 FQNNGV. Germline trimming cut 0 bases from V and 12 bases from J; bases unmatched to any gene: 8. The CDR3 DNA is TGTGCCAGCAGCTTAGATGGGACAGGGCGTAAGGAACTGTTTTTT. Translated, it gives CASSLDGTGRKELFF.

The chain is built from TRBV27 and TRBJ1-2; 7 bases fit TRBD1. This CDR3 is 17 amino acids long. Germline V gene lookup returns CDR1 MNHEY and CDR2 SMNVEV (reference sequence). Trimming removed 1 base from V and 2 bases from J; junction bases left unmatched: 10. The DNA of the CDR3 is TGTGCCAGCAGTTTATATCCCGGCCGAGGGGGCAACTATGGCTACACCTTC. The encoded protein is CASSLYPGRGGNYGYTF.

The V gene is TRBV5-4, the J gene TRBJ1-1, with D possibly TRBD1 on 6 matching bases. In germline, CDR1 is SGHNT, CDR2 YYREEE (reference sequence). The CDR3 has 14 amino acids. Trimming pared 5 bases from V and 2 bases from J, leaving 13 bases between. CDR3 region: CASRGDIINTEAFF. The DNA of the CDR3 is TGTGCCAGCAGGGGGGACATCATCAACACTGAAGCTTTCTTT.

Written as DNA, the CDR3 is TGCGCCAGCAGCTTGGGGCCCAGAACGGGTACTGAAGCTTTCTTT. It specifies CASSLGPRTGTEAFF. V usage is TRBV5-1 and J usage is TRBJ1-1; no reliable D call. Trimming took off 0 bases at V and 5 bases at J, with 14 bases between the two ends. The CDR3 loop spans 15 amino acids. CDR1 is SGHRS and CDR2 is YFSETQ in the germline V gene. Supplemented by reference TRBV5-1 and TRBJ1-1, the full variable domain reads KAGVTQTPRYLIKTRGQQVTLSCSPISGHRSVSWYQQTPGQGLQFLFEYFSETQRNKGNFPGRFSGRQFSNSRSEMNVSTLELGDSALYLCASSLGPRTGTEAFFGQGTRLTVV.

Here the CDR3 DNA reads TGTGCCAGCAGAGGGGGTAGCGGGGGGTCAGGAGAGACCCAGTACTTC. This encodes CASRGGSGGSGETQYF. The chain uses TRBV7-8 and TRBJ2-5; TRBD2 agrees at 10 bases. V shed 6 bases and J 4 bases; nucleotides not matched to a gene: 11. The CDR3 extends over 16 amino acids. CDR1 is SGHVS, CDR2 FQNEAQ, per germline.

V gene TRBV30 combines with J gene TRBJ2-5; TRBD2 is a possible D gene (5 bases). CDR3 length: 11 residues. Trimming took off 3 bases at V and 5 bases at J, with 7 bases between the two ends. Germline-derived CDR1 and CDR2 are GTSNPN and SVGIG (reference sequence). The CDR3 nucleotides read TGTGCCTGGAGGGAGGCTGAGACCCAGTACTTC. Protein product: CAWREAETQYF.

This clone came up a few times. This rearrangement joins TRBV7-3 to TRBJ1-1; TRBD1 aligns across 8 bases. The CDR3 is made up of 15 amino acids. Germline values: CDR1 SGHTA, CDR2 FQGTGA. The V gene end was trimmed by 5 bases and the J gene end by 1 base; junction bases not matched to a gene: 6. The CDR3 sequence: CASSKRQGQNTEAFF. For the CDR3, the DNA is TGTGCCAGCAGCAAAAGACAGGGGCAGAACACTGAAGCTTTCTTT.

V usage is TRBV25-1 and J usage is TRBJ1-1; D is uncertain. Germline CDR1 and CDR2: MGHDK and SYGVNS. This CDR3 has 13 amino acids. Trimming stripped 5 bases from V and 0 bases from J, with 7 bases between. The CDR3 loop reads CASSREMNTEAFF. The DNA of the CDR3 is TGTGCCAGCAGTCGAGAGATGAACACTGAAGCTTTCTTT.

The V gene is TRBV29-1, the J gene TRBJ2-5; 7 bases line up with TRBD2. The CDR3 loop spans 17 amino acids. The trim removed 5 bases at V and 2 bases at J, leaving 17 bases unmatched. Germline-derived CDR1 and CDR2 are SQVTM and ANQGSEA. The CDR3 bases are TGCAGCGTTCCCGGTTTTGGAACGGGAGGAGGGCAAGAGACCCAGTACTTC. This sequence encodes CSVPGFGTGGGQETQYF.

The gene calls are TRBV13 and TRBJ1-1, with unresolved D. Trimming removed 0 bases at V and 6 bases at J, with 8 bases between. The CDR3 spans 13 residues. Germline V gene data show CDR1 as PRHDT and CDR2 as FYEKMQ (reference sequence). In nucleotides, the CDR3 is TGTGCCAGCAGCTTAGGCCTGAGGGCTGAAGCTTTCTTT. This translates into CASSLGLRAEAFF.

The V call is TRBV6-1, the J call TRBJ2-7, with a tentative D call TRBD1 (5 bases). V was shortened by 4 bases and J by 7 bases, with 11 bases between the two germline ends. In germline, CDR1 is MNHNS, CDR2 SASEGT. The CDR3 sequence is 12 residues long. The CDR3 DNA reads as TGTGCCAGCAGTGGAACAGGTTGGGAGCAGTACTTC. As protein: CASSGTGWEQYF.

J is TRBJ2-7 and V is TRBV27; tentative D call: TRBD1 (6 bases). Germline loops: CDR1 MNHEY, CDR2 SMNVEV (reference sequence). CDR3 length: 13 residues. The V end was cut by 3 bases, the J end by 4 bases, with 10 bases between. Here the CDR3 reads CASSFGRGYEQYF. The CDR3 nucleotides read TGTGCCAGCAGTTTTGGCAGGGGTTACGAGCAGTACTTC.

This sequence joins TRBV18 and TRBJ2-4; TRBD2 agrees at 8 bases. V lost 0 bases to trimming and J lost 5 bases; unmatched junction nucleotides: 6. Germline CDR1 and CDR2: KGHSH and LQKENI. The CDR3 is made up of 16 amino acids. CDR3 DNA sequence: TGTGCCAGCTCACCACCGAACGGGGGGGCCGAAAACATTCAGTACTTC. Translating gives CASSPPNGGAENIQYF.

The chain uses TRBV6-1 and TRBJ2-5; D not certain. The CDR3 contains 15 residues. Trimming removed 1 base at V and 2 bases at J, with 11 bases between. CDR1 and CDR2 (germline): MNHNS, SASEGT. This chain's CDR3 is CASSEVGRPQETQYF. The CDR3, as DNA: TGTGCCAGCAGTGAAGTCGGCAGGCCACAAGAGACCCAGTACTTC.

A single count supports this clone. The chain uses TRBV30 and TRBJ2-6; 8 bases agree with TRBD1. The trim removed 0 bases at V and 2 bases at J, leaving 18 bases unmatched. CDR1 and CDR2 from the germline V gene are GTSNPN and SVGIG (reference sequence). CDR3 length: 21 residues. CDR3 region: CAWSVLVTPGQDIPGANVLTF. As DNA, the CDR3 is TGTGCCTGGAGTGTATTGGTCACCCCGGGACAGGACATTCCTGGGGCCAACGTCCTGACTTTC.

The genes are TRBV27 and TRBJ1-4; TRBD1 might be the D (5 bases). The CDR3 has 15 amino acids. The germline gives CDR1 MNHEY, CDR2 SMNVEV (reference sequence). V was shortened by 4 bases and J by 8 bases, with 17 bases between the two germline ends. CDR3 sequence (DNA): TGTGCCAGCAGTTCGGCGACGGGGGGAGGGGAAAAACTGTTTTTT. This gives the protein CASSSATGGGEKLFF.

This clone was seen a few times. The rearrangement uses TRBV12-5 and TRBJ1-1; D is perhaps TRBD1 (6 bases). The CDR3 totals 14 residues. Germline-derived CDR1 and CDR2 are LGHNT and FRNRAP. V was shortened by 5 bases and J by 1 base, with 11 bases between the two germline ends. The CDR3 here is CASGPTGRNTEAFF. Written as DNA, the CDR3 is TGTGCTAGTGGTCCGACAGGACGGAACACTGAAGCTTTCTTT.

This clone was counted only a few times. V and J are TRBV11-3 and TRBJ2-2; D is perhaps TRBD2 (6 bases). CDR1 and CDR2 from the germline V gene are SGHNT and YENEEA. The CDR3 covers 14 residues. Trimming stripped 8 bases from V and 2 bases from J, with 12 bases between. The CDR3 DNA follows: TGTGCCAGCCAAGCGGGCGCCAACACCGGGGAGCTGTTTTTT. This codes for CASQAGANTGELFF.

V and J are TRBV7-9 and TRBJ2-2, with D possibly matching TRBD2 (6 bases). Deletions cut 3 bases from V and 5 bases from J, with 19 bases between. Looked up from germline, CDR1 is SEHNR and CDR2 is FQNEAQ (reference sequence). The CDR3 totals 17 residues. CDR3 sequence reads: CASSFRMGGPATGELFF. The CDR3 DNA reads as TGTGCCAGCAGCTTTAGAATGGGGGGACCGGCTACCGGGGAGCTGTTTTTT.